The 7 T cell receptor beta chains given below trace back to one sample, sequenced in a study of T cells in Graves' hyperthyroidism and ophthalmopathy. TCR beta CDR3 regions were amplified from RNA. HTBI primers drove first-round RT-PCR of the TCR CDR3. TCRdb reanalysed the multiplex PCR reads using MiXCR and keeps one entry per CDR3 protein. The table records roughly 500,000 distinct CDR3 sequences, 46% of them present only once. The sample consisted of peripheral blood or thyroid tissue (not recorded which). The receptors come from an adult woman with Graves' disease, either hyperthyroidism or ophthalmopathy (not recorded which).

V gene TRBV12-3 or TRBV12-4 combines with J gene TRBJ1-5, with D unresolved. V lost 5 bases, J lost 4 bases, and 15 bases lay in between. This CDR3 spans 15 amino acids. This CDR3 is CASSLSSGENQPQHF. The CDR3 region has the DNA TGTGCCAGCAGTCTAAGTTCGGGCGAAAATCAGCCCCAGCATTTT.

Ten or more counts support this clonotype. This chain connects TRBV7-2 to TRBJ2-7; D unresolved. Looked up from germline, CDR1 is SGHTA and CDR2 is FQGNSA. The CDR3 has 15 amino acids. The V end lost 3 bases, the J end lost 2 bases, and 14 bases lay between the germline ends. CDR3 sequence reads: CASSLGIDYTYEQYF. DNA of the CDR3: TGTGCCAGCAGCTTGGGAATAGATTATACCTACGAGCAGTACTTC.

The V and J genes are TRBV29-1 and TRBJ2-3, with TRBD2 matching 13 bases. The CDR3 sequence is 15 residues long. V was clipped by 5 bases and J by 6 bases; unmatched bases: 8. In germline, CDR1 is SQVTM, CDR2 ANQGSEA. The CDR3 region has the DNA TGCAGCGTTTTTTTGGGGACTAGCGGGATGGATACGCAGTATTTT. Its translation is CSVFLGTSGMDTQYF.

The sample holds a few counts of this clonotype. One end of the junction fails to match germline, which may point to a read error. The J gene is TRBJ2-6, the V gene TRBV10-2, with no clear D. The CDR3 has 16 amino acids. Germline V gene data show CDR1 as WSHSY and CDR2 as SAAADI. The CDR3 reads CASSPRIPSGANVLTF. Here the CDR3 DNA reads TGTGCCAGCAGTCCCCGAATACCCTCTGGGGCCAACGTCCTGACTTTC.

V and J are TRBV7-2 and TRBJ2-3; D is perhaps TRBD1 (6 bases). V lost 7 bases and J lost 13, with 12 bases in between. The CDR3 consists of 10 residues. The germline gives CDR1 SGHTA, CDR2 FQGNSA. The CDR3 coding sequence is TGTGCCAGCAAGAATGGGGGCGAGTATTTT. This codes for CASKNGGEYF.

This sequence joins TRBV7-3 and TRBJ1-1; 7 bases align to TRBD1. Germline V gives CDR1 SGHTA, CDR2 FQGTGA. J lost 7 bases, V lost 5 bases, and 13 bases had no gene match. The CDR3 spans 15 residues. The CDR3 DNA reads as TGTGCCAGCAGCCAAAAGACAGGGAGGAACGGTGAAGCTTTCTTT. This gives the protein CASSQKTGRNGEAFF.

V is TRBV10-3 and J is TRBJ2-7; 9 positions match TRBD2. Per the germline V gene, CDR1 is ENHRY and CDR2 is SYGVKD. V was pared by 3 bases and J by 4 bases, with 4 bases of the junction left unmatched. This CDR3 is 14 amino acids long. The CDR3 bases are TGTGCCATCAGTGATCCCCTAGCGGGGTACGAGCAGTACTTC. It codes for CAISDPLAGYEQYF.